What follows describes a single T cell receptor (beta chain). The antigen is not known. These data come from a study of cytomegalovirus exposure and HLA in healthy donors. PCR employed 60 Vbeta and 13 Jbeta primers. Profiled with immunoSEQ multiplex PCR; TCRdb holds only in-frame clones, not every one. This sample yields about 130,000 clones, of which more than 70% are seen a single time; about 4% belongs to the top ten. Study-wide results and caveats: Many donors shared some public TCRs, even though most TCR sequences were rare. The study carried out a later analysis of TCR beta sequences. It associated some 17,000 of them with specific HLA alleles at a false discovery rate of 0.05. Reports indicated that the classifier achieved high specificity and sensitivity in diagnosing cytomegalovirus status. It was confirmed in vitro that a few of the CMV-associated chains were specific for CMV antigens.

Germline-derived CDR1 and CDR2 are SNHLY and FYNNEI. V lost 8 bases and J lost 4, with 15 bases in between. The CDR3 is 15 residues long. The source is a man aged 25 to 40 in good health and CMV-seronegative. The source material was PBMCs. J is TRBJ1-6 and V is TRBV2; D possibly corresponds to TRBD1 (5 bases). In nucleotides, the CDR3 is TGTGCCAGCGGGGGGGGAAGGGTATATAATTCACCCCTCCACTTT. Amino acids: CASGGGRVYNSPLHF.